The sequence of this T cell receptor (beta chain) was determined in a study of shared clonotypes between healthy human individuals. Terminally differentiated effector memory CD45RA+ cells were excluded from the naive CD8 cells, which were CD45RO-negative and positively selected for CCR7. Approximately 200 ng DNA, tens of thousands of T cell genomes, went into each sorted-subset replicate PCR. Assay: immunoSEQ multiplex PCR; the TCRdb copy retains only in-frame clones and omits some. The data hold about 1.9 million clones, with around 93% observed a single time. Germline V gene data show CDR1 as SGHVS and CDR2 as FQNEAQ. The ends were cut back, 1 base at V and 3 bases at J, with 14 bases in the middle. The CDR3 is 16 residues long.

Sequencing was carried out using naive CD8+ T cells from PBMCs. This sequence originates from a man between 18 and 35 years old in good health. Some clones in this sample may be carry-over from other donors' samples. The rearrangement uses TRBV7-8 and TRBJ2-3; D may be TRBD2 (5 bases). The CDR3 DNA reads TGTGCCAGCAGCTTAGAGTTTTACGGGGAAACAGATACGCAGTATTTT. Amino acids: CASSLEFYGETDTQYF.